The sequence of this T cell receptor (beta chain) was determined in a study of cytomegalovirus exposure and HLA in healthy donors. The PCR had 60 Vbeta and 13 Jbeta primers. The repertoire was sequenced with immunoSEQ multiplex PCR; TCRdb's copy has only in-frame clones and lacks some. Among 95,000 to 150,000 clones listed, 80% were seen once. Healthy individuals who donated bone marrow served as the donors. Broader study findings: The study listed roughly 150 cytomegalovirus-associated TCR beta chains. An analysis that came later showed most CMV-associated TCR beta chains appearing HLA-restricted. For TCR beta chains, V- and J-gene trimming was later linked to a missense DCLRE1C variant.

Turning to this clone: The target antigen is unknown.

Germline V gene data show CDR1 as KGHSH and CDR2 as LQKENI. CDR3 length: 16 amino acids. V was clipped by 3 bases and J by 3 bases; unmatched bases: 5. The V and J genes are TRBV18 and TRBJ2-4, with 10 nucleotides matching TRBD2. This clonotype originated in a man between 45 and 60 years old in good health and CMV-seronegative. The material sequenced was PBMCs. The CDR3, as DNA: TGTGCCAGCTCACCTCTAGCGGGAGTGGGCAAAAACATTCAGTACTTC. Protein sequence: CASSPLAGVGKNIQYF.